These T cell receptor beta chains were read from a single sample in a study of T-cell memory formation after mild COVID-19. TCRdb reanalysed the 5' RACE reads using MiXCR and keeps one entry per CDR3 protein. Of a few hundred thousand distinct CDR3 sequences in the sample, roughly 20% were seen once. The source material was PBMCs or a T cell subset sorted from them (not recorded which). These receptors were collected from an adult woman who had mild COVID-19 (a few samples of this study predate the infection). Cell type and time point are not known. CDR3s include the opening cysteine and the closing phenylalanine or tryptophan. The D gene is left open where the match is weak. Size is omitted from some rows. Given values are once, few, many or a class for expanded clones.

j_gene: TRBJ2-7; v_gene: TRBV11-2; d_gene: NA; abundance: NA; CDR3aa: CASILGHLSGEQYF; CDR3nt: NA
j_gene: TRBJ2-3; v_gene: TRBV5-5; d_gene: TRBD2; abundance: NA; CDR3aa: CASSPTSGWSTDTQYF; CDR3nt: TGTGCCAGCAGCCCGACTAGCGGATGGTCCACAGATACGCAGTATTTT
j_gene: TRBJ1-1; v_gene: TRBV12-3/TRBV12-4; d_gene: NA; abundance: many; CDR3aa: CASSHRTMNTEAFF; CDR3nt: TGTGCCAGCAGCCACAGGACCATGAACACTGAAGCTTTCTTT
j_gene: TRBJ2-5; v_gene: TRBV7-6; d_gene: NA; abundance: NA; CDR3aa: CASSLAGTGLVETQYF; CDR3nt: TGTGCCAGCAGCTTGGCCGGGACTGGCCTCGTAGAGACCCAGTACTTC
j_gene: TRBJ2-6; v_gene: TRBV24-1; d_gene: NA; abundance: NA; CDR3aa: CATGTTTGANALTF; CDR3nt: TGTGCCACTGGCACTACAACTGGGGCCAACGCCCTGACTTTC
j_gene: TRBJ2-5; v_gene: TRBV7-2; d_gene: TRBD2; abundance: few; CDR3aa: CASSFGMGRGEETQYF; CDR3nt: TGTGCCAGCAGCTTTGGGATGGGGCGGGGGGAAGAGACCCAGTACTTC
j_gene: TRBJ1-2; v_gene: TRBV19; d_gene: TRBD1; abundance: NA; CDR3aa: CASSLGQGKHYGYTF; CDR3nt: TGTGCCAGTAGTCTGGGACAGGGGAAGCACTATGGCTACACCTTC
j_gene: TRBJ2-3; v_gene: TRBV7-9; d_gene: TRBD2; abundance: NA; CDR3aa: CASSSPGTRDTQYF; CDR3nt: TGTGCCAGCAGCTCCCCCGGGACTAGGGATACGCAGTATTTT
j_gene: TRBJ1-2; v_gene: TRBV12-3/TRBV12-4; d_gene: NA; abundance: few; CDR3aa: CASSPRALPYGYTF; CDR3nt: TGTGCCAGCAGTCCCCGGGCCCTCCCCTATGGCTACACCTTC
j_gene: TRBJ1-1; v_gene: TRBV2; d_gene: NA; abundance: few; CDR3aa: CASSEALGAGEAFF; CDR3nt: TGTGCCAGCAGTGAAGCGCTGGGCGCGGGTGAAGCTTTCTTT
j_gene: TRBJ1-1; v_gene: TRBV20-1; d_gene: TRBD1; abundance: NA; CDR3aa: CSASHRTGGDTEAFF; CDR3nt: TGCAGTGCTAGTCACCGGACAGGGGGGGACACTGAAGCTTTCTTT
j_gene: TRBJ1-1; v_gene: TRBV5-1; d_gene: NA; abundance: few; CDR3aa: CASSLQGPEAFF; CDR3nt: TGCGCCAGCAGCCTACAGGGTCCTGAAGCTTTCTTT
j_gene: TRBJ2-3; v_gene: TRBV2; d_gene: NA; abundance: NA; CDR3aa: CASSQGGWVTDTQYF; CDR3nt: TGTGCCAGCAGTCAGGGGGGGTGGGTGACAGATACGCAGTATTTT
j_gene: TRBJ2-7; v_gene: TRBV7-3; d_gene: TRBD1; abundance: NA; CDR3aa: CASSLGGQDSYEQYF; CDR3nt: TGTGCCAGCAGCTTAGGGGGACAGGATTCTTACGAGCAGTACTTC
j_gene: TRBJ2-3; v_gene: TRBV7-2; d_gene: TRBD2; abundance: few; CDR3aa: CASSLALAGADTQYF; CDR3nt: TGTGCCAGCAGCTTAGCGCTGGCGGGAGCGGATACGCAGTATTTT
j_gene: TRBJ1-6; v_gene: TRBV7-2; d_gene: TRBD1; abundance: NA; CDR3aa: CASSPQTGALSPLHF; CDR3nt: TGTGCCAGCAGCCCCCAGACAGGGGCCCTGTCACCCCTCCACTTT
j_gene: TRBJ2-3; v_gene: TRBV20-1; d_gene: NA; abundance: NA; CDR3aa: CSARDLTTQYF; CDR3nt: TGCAGTGCCAGGGACTTAACGACGCAGTATTTT
j_gene: TRBJ2-5; v_gene: TRBV9; d_gene: TRBD1; abundance: many; CDR3aa: CASSVDRGEETQYF; CDR3nt: TGTGCCAGCAGCGTAGACAGGGGTGAAGAGACCCAGTACTTC
j_gene: TRBJ2-2; v_gene: TRBV14; d_gene: NA; abundance: NA; CDR3aa: CASSQEAGVPTGELFF; CDR3nt: TGTGCCAGCAGCCAGGAAGCTGGGGTTCCCACCGGGGAGCTGTTTTTT
j_gene: TRBJ2-7; v_gene: TRBV14; d_gene: TRBD2; abundance: few; CDR3aa: CASSLMRREIYEQYF; CDR3nt: TGTGCCAGCAGCCTGATGCGGCGGGAGATCTACGAGCAGTACTTC
j_gene: TRBJ2-7; v_gene: TRBV11-2; d_gene: TRBD2; abundance: NA; CDR3aa: CASSLYAGGNYEQYF; CDR3nt: TGTGCCAGCAGCTTATATGCGGGGGGGAACTACGAGCAGTACTTC
j_gene: TRBJ1-1; v_gene: TRBV5-1; d_gene: NA; abundance: NA; CDR3aa: CASSNDPPGSGTEAFF; CDR3nt: TGCGCCAGCAGCAACGACCCACCGGGCTCAGGCACTGAAGCTTTCTTT
j_gene: TRBJ1-1; v_gene: TRBV5-6; d_gene: NA; abundance: NA; CDR3aa: CASSTQMNTEAFF; CDR3nt: TGTGCCAGCAGCACGCAGATGAACACTGAAGCTTTCTTT
j_gene: TRBJ2-1; v_gene: TRBV5-1; d_gene: NA; abundance: few; CDR3aa: CASRESPARGSYNEQFF; CDR3nt: TGCGCCAGCAGAGAGTCCCCGGCCAGGGGCTCCTACAATGAGCAGTTCTTC
j_gene: TRBJ2-4; v_gene: TRBV4-3; d_gene: TRBD1; abundance: many; CDR3aa: CASSPGTGKKNIQYF; CDR3nt: TGCGCCAGCAGCCCGGGGACAGGGAAAAAAAACATTCAGTACTTC
j_gene: TRBJ2-7; v_gene: TRBV4-1; d_gene: TRBD1; abundance: few; CDR3aa: CASSQDSGQSYEQYF; CDR3nt: TGCGCCAGCAGCCAAGATTCGGGACAGAGCTACGAGCAGTACTTC
j_gene: TRBJ2-7; v_gene: TRBV7-9; d_gene: TRBD2; abundance: few; CDR3aa: CASSLLLAGSYEQYF; CDR3nt: TGTGCCAGCAGCTTATTACTAGCGGGGTCCTACGAGCAGTACTTC
j_gene: TRBJ1-1; v_gene: TRBV12-3/TRBV12-4; d_gene: NA; abundance: few; CDR3aa: CASSKAENTEAFF; CDR3nt: TGTGCCAGCAGCAAGGCAGAGAACACTGAAGCTTTCTTT
j_gene: TRBJ2-7; v_gene: TRBV20-1; d_gene: NA; abundance: NA; CDR3aa: CSAPRGGAQYEQYF; CDR3nt: TGCAGTGCCCCGAGGGGGGGAGCCCAGTACGAGCAGTACTTC
j_gene: TRBJ2-2; v_gene: TRBV5-1; d_gene: NA; abundance: few; CDR3aa: CASSLVGAAGELFF; CDR3nt: TGCGCCAGCAGCTTGGTCGGGGCTGCCGGGGAGCTGTTTTTT
j_gene: TRBJ1-2; v_gene: TRBV9; d_gene: TRBD1; abundance: NA; CDR3aa: CASSVGPYTGGNGYTF; CDR3nt: TGTGCCAGCAGCGTAGGTCCTTATACAGGGGGAAATGGCTACACCTTC